Here is one T cell receptor beta chain with its context. These data originate in a study of blood T cell repertoires in COVID-19. Study background: Acute and convalescent COVID-19 samples came from the United States, Italy and Spain. T cells, B-cell-depleted T cells, or PBMCs supplied cDNA or gDNA.

Generated by immunoSEQ multiplex PCR, the TCRdb table keeps only in-frame clones and is missing some. In the table there are 200,000 to 250,000 clones, around 80% of which are singletons. Germline-derived CDR1 and CDR2 are MGHDK and SYGVNS. V was pared by 4 bases and J by 6 bases, with 13 bases between. The CDR3 runs to 14 residues. The sample taken for sequencing was peripheral blood. This sequence joins TRBV25-1 and TRBJ2-1; D is ambiguous. The clonotype was recovered from a woman of 80 years or more with active or convalescent COVID-19. The CDR3 nucleotides are TGTGCCAGCAGTGGAAGGCAGGTTATCAATGAGCAGTTCTTC. This translates into CASSGRQVINEQFF.